What follows are 8 T cell receptor beta chains derived from one specimen sequenced in a study of blood T cells in healthy people across ages. A second PCR of 7 to 11 cycles used a sample-barcoded 5' primer and a J-beta primer mix. TCRdb fed the 5' RACE reads into MiXCR, producing one record per CDR3 protein. The data contain 1.8 million or so distinct CDR3 sequences, around 42% of them seen just once; the ten biggest clones take up around 23%. The specimen was blood. The receptors were gathered from a human donor in good health.

The rearrangement joins TRBV7-8 to TRBJ2-1, with D possibly being TRBD2 (6 bases). Trimming took off 3 bases at V and 5 bases at J, with 11 bases between the two ends. Germline CDR1 SGHVS, CDR2 FQNEAQ. The CDR3 extends over 14 amino acids. CDR3 sequence: CASSFGRGNNEQFF. The CDR3 nucleotides read TGTGCCAGCAGCTTTGGTCGGGGGAACAATGAGCAGTTCTTC.

The V call is TRBV7-8, the J call TRBJ1-2; 12 bases match TRBD1. CDR3 size: 17 residues. V gave up 4 bases and J gave up 4 bases; unmatched junction bases: 10. Germline V CDR1 and CDR2: SGHVS, FQNEAQ. CDR3 coding DNA: TGTGCCAGCAGCTCGCGGGACAGGGGGCAGGTGGGCTATGGCTACACCTTC. This codes for CASSSRDRGQVGYGYTF.

The gene calls are TRBV5-1 and TRBJ2-3; perhaps TRBD2 as D (5 bases). The V end lost 0 bases, the J end lost 2 bases, and 13 bases lay between the germline ends. Germline CDR1 reads SGHRS; CDR2 reads YFSETQ. This CDR3 spans 16 amino acids. In nucleotides, the CDR3 is TGCGCCAGCAGCTTGGCCAGACTCCGGGACACAGATACGCAGTATTTT. Translating it yields CASSLARLRDTDTQYF.

This clonotype has a handful of counts. CDR3 in DNA: TGTGCCATCAGTGTCCAGGGACACCCCACAGATACGCAGTATTTT. Protein sequence: CAISVQGHPTDTQYF. V gene TRBV10-3 combines with J gene TRBJ2-3; tentatively, D is TRBD1 (6 bases). V was pared by 4 bases and J by 2 bases, with 13 bases between. Germline assignment: CDR1 ENHRY and CDR2 SYGVKD. CDR3 length: 15 residues.

This chain joins TRBV10-3 and TRBJ2-5; D is possibly TRBD2 (6 bases). Per germline, CDR1 ENHRY and CDR2 SYGVKD. The CDR3 runs 13 residues. Between the trimmed V and J ends, which lost 10 bases and 3 bases, there was a span of 15 bases. CDR3 loop: CATHRSGEETQYF. Written as DNA, the CDR3 is TGTGCCACTCATCGTTCGGGGGAAGAGACCCAGTACTTC.

The CDR3 region is CASSPQGDRTDTQYF. CDR3 nucleotide sequence: TGTGCCAGCAGCCCGCAGGGGGATCGGACAGATACGCAGTATTTT. This chain links TRBV7-2 with TRBJ2-3; 7 positions match TRBD1. Losses at the gene ends were 5 bases for V and 3 bases for J; bases not matched to a gene: 8. This CDR3 spans 15 amino acids. CDR1 is SGHTA, CDR2 FQGNSA, per germline.

The chain carries TRBV5-1 and TRBJ2-4; a possible D gene is TRBD1 (6 bases). Near its end, the DNA agrees better with TRBJ2-7, so the J call may be wrong. The CDR3 is 16 amino acids. Per germline, CDR1 SGHRS and CDR2 YFSETQ. The CDR3 DNA reads as TGCGCCAGCAGCCACACAGACAGGTCTAGCTCCTACGAGCAGTACTTC. Protein sequence: CASSHTDRSSSYEQYF.

The rearrangement joins TRBV20-1 to TRBJ2-7, with 11 bases matching TRBD2. The germline gives CDR1 DFQATT, CDR2 SNEGSKA (reference sequence). J gave up 5 bases and V 0 bases, and 6 bases lay outside the gene matches. The CDR3 runs to 15 residues. CDR3 sequence (DNA): TGCAGTGCTAGAGAAAGGCTAGCGGGGGGCCACGAGCAGTACTTC. Its protein is CSARERLAGGHEQYF.